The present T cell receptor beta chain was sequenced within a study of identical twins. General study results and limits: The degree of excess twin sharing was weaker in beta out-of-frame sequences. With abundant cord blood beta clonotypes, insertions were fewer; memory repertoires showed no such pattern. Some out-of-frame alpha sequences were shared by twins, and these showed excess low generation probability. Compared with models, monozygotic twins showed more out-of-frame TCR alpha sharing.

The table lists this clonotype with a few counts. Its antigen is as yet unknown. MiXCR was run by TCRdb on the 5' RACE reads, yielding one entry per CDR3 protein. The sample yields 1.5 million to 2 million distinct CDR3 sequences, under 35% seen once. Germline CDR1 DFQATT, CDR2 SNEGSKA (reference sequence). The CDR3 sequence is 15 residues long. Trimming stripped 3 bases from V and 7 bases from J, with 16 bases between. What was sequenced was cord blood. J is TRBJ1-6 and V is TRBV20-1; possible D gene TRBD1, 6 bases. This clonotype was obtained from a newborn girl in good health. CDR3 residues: CSARITGTGNSPLHF. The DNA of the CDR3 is TGCAGTGCTAGGATTACAGGGACGGGGAATTCACCCCTCCACTTT.